This T cell receptor (beta chain) appears in the sequencing data of a study of blood T cell repertoires in COVID-19. Study details: COVID-19 samples, acute and convalescent, were from the United States, Italy and Spain.

Assay used: immunoSEQ multiplex PCR; TCRdb lists only in-frame clones, some missing. The sample lists 410,000 or so clones; roughly 89% were seen once. The CDR3 runs 11 residues. Per germline, CDR1 SGHRS and CDR2 YFSETQ. With 6 bases removed from V and 5 bases from J, the gap between germline ends came to 8 bases. V is TRBV5-1 and J is TRBJ2-5, with D possibly being TRBD1 (5 bases). The clonotype comes from a woman in her twenties or thirties with active or convalescent COVID-19. The sequenced sample consisted of peripheral blood. The CDR3 is CASTSGETQYF. CDR3 DNA sequence: TGCGCCAGCACCTCAGGGGAGACCCAGTACTTC.